This TCR beta chain was recorded in a study of blood T cell repertoires in COVID-19. Across the study: T cells, B-cell-depleted T cells, or PBMCs supplied cDNA or gDNA.

Profiling relied on immunoSEQ multiplex PCR, and the TCRdb table lists in-frame clones only, not all of them. The data show nearly 110,000 clones, about 80% seen once. This CDR3 region has 14 residues. The V gene's germline CDR1 is KGHSH and CDR2 LQKENI. Trimming took off 5 bases at V and 6 bases at J, with 14 bases between the two ends. The chain recombines TRBV18 with TRBJ2-1; tentative D call: TRBD2 (6 bases). The specimen sequenced was peripheral blood. This receptor was obtained from a woman aged 55-75 years with acute or convalescent COVID-19. CDR3: CASSREPAGNEQFF. Here the CDR3 DNA reads TGTGCCAGCTCAAGAGAACCAGCGGGCAATGAGCAGTTCTTC.